This TCR beta chain was captured by sequencing in a study of blood T cell repertoires in COVID-19. Across the whole study: The United States, Italy and Spain supplied acute and convalescent COVID-19 samples. PBMCs, B-cell-depleted T cells, or T cells provided the cDNA or gDNA that made up the material.

Per the authors' pipeline: For nucleated cells, counts were estimated from reference gene primer amplification. The assay was immunoSEQ multiplex PCR, and TCRdb's table has in-frame clones only and misses some. V and J calls and clone size are as listed in that table; D and trimming were resolved from the DNA. The data show 110,000 to 150,000 clones, roughly three quarters seen once. Germline loops: CDR1 LNHDA, CDR2 SQIVND (reference sequence). The junction had 4 bases not matched to a gene; V was cut back by 4 bases and J by 2 bases. The CDR3 loop spans 16 amino acids. Seattle researchers signed up patients amid active infection and tracked them longitudinally.

V and J are TRBV19 and TRBJ2-5; 13 bases align to TRBD2. The sequence came from a woman between 65 and 79 years old with COVID-19, enrolled during active disease. Sequenced material: peripheral blood. This chain's CDR3 is CASSKTSGGYQETQYF. The CDR3 DNA is TGTGCCAGTAGTAAGACTAGCGGGGGGTATCAAGAGACCCAGTACTTC.